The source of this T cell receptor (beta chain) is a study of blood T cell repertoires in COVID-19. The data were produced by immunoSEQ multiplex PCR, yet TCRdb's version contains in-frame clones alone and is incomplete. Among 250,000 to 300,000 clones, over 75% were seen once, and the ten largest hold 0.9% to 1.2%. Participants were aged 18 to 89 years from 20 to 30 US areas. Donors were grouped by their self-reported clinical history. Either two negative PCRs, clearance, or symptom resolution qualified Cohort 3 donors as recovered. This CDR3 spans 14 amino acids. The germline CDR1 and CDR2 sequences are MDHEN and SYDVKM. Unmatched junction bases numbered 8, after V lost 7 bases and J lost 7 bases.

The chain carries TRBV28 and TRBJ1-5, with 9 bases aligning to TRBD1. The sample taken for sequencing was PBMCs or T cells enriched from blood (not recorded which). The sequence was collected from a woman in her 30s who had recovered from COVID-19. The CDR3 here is CASTRQGGEQPQHF. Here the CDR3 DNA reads TGTGCCAGCACCCGACAGGGGGGAGAGCAGCCCCAGCATTTT.